This TCR beta chain is drawn from a study of T-cell reconstitution after alpha-beta-depleted transplantation in children. J gave up 5 bases and V 8 bases, and 8 bases lay outside the gene matches. CDR1 and CDR2 (germline): SGHRS, YFSETQ. The CDR3 totals 14 residues. Preparation of the TCRbeta library was carried out with unique molecular identifiers. MiXCR was run by TCRdb on the PCR reads, yielding one entry per CDR3 protein. Of 350,000 to 400,000 distinct CDR3 sequences in the sample, roughly 14% are singletons; the top ten hold around 4.1%. This clonotype has a handful of counts. This sequence joins TRBV5-1 and TRBJ2-2; 8 bases agree with TRBD2. This clonotype originated in a human donor who donated a stem cell graft to a child with Fanconi anemia. The sequences come from PBMCs, collected from the stem cell graft. The CDR3 DNA follows: TGCGCCAGTCGGGGGGGCACAGAGACCGGGGAGCTGTTTTTT. Protein sequence: CASRGGTETGELFF. The entire variable domain, with the rest obtained from reference TRBV5-1 and TRBJ2-2, is as follows: KAGVTQTPRYLIKTRGQQVTLSCSPISGHRSVSWYQQTPGQGLQFLFEYFSETQRNKGNFPGRFSGRQFSNSRSEMNVSTLELGDSALYLCASRGGTETGELFFGEGSRLTVL.